This T cell receptor beta chain was documented in a study of blood T cell repertoires in COVID-19. CDR3 size: 11 residues. Germline CDR1 is MNHEY and CDR2 is SVGAGI. V was pared by 2 bases and J by 8 bases, with 6 bases between. For this clone: The sample carries other DNA sequences with the same CDR3.

Using immunoSEQ multiplex PCR, the repertoire was profiled, and TCRdb retains in-frame clones only, with some absent. This sample has about 400,000 clones; 70% to 90% occur once, and the top ten carry about 2.1%. Sequenced material: PBMCs or T cells enriched from blood (not recorded which). The receptor comes from a woman in her forties with acute COVID-19. The V gene is TRBV6-5, the J gene TRBJ1-2; no clear D gene. CDR3 residues: CASSYPGGYTF. CDR3 coding DNA: TGTGCCAGCAGTTACCCCGGGGGCTACACCTTC.